This T cell receptor (beta chain) appears in the sequencing data of a study of cytomegalovirus exposure and HLA in healthy donors (dated by TCRdb to between 2016 and 2019). Study-wide context: An earlier analysis of some 620 of the donors reported about 260 Gb of sequence data and 95 million to 130 million unique TCR beta sequences obtained from roughly 180 million T cells. About 280 gigabases of sequencing data and about 92 million unique TCR sequences made up an early release that covered under 750 HLA-typed donors. Of the roughly 400 genotyped donors, about 80% fell in the genetic ancestry cluster associated with self-reported Caucasian donors. The aim of the study was to test whether cataloging public T cell receptors could identify signatures of past pathogen exposure. The study used immunosequencing to profile the T cell repertoires of under 700 subjects and linked those repertoires to cytomegalovirus serostatus. Along with the roughly 610-subject first cohort, a separate validation cohort of over a hundred different subjects was used. To predict cytomegalovirus infection status, the study combined high-throughput TCR immunosequencing, statistical association of individual TCRs with disease status, and machine learning. In a later analysis, previously published TCR beta repertoires from 500 to 750 donors were re-analyzed and high-resolution HLA genotyping was added so that TCR occurrence patterns could be studied. The later analysis used no new phenotypic data to find candidate immune exposures, relying instead on TCR beta sequences and their occurrence across donors. An earlier analysis of some 600 of the donors applied high-throughput TCR beta sequencing to assess whether each TCR beta V gene segment acted as functional or pseudogenic. Donor age, sex, ethnicity and CMV serostatus were compiled together with the repertoire data. A later genetic analysis took genome-wide SNP genotypes for about 55% of the 666 donors and used that subset as a discovery cohort. Every repertoire in the discovery cohort had been generated on one and the same sequencing platform. HLA typing included class I and class II loci at four-digit resolution. Typing coverage differed by locus: A, B, C, DRB1 and DQB1 were typed in about 620-630 donors, DQA1 in 522, DPA1 in some 610, and DPB1 in 472. A few DR-DQ haplotypes were treated as single units for association and clustering because of strong linkage in the cohort. On average, roughly 250,000 unique TCR beta nucleotide sequences were sequenced per donor among 300 to 500 genotyped donors of the cohort, with 15% to 20% of those sequences being non-productive. The full study reports these points: In a later analysis, HLA-associated TCR beta chains showed more clonal expansion and lower generation probabilities than non-associated chains that were equally common. Roughly uniform sequencing depth across donors was assumed in presence/absence analyses, although this assumption may not hold. A further reported finding was that TCR beta sequences accurately predicted the HLA-A and HLA-B alleles for most subjects in the first cohort. According to a later analysis, TCR association rates differed among HLA loci, with DRB1 alleles showing the most associated TCRs and HLA-C alleles showing the fewest. In a later analysis, about 17,000 TCR beta sequences were associated with specific HLA alleles at a false discovery rate of 0.05. Strong co-occurrence of HLA alleles, especially DR and DQ, made assigning TCR associations to individual alleles difficult. Compared with the roughly 600-donor mean, donors in an Asian-associated ancestry cluster had fewer N-insertions in productive TCRs, according to a later genetic analysis. The authors suggested that the approach could potentially be extended to other disease states and immunological phenotypes. Broadly in line with IMGT annotations, most TCR beta V segments showed up in productive rearrangements about 87% or about 30% of the time in an earlier analysis of several hundred of the donors. The sequencing pipeline was judged likely to have produced a cluster of highly shared sequence variants as a technical artifact. In vitro tests confirmed that a few of the cytomegalovirus-associated TCR beta chains recognize cytomegalovirus antigens. Correlated functional status among segregating V segments might reflect linkage disequilibrium, but an unknown experimental factor could not be ruled out. Across donors, most TCR sequences were observed very rarely, whereas some public TCRs were present in many individuals. The study listed 150 to 200 TCR beta chains as associated with cytomegalovirus. CMV serostatus was the only immune exposure information available for the cohort. Cytomegalovirus status was reported to be diagnosed by the classifier with high specificity and sensitivity in both the original and validation cohorts. The 87-base-pair reads could not distinguish some IMGT-functional V segments, including TRBV6-2 and TRBV6-3, so those segments were excluded. In a later analysis, most CMV-associated TCR beta chains were found to appear HLA-restricted, with HLA associations seemingly driven largely by CMV exposure. Seventeen rarely observed V segments, including chromosome 9 orphons, were excluded from the earlier analysis of several hundred of the donors because counts were too low. In a later genetic analysis, a missense DCLRE1C variant was associated with V-gene and J-gene trimming of TCR beta chains, and the association was replicated in an independent cohort. Only TCR beta chains were sequenced in this cohort, and the absence of alpha or paired-chain data limited detectable features. According to a later analysis, parvovirus B19, influenza, CMV and Epstein-Barr virus appeared linked to several top co-occurrence clusters. HLA typing was unavailable for some donors at each locus, so association tests used only the typed subset.

For this clone: Its antigen target is currently unknown. No base qualities exist here, and no much larger clone lies one base off it.

Library generation was performed with the immunoSEQ multiplex PCR assay. The multiplex PCR relied on a mix of 60 forward primers for TCR Vbeta segments and 13 reverse primers for TCR Jbeta segments. The CDR3 region of rearranged TCR beta genes was amplified from genomic DNA with a multiplex PCR assay. Amplified TCR beta libraries were sequenced as 87-base-pair reads on the Illumina HiSeq System. As for the original processing: Across the 670 or so repertoires, a later analysis counted some 81 million unique TCR beta chains, 9.5 million to 12 million of which were shared by at least two donors. Raw reads were error-corrected and collapsed into unique sequences by a nearest-neighbor algorithm in which closely related sequences were merged to remove PCR and sequencing errors. Alignment of CDR3 sequences to IMGT reference sequences was used to assign V, D and J gene segments. Each retained sequence needed at least a six-nucleotide match to both a V gene segment and a J gene segment. A rearrangement was called productive if the CDR3 had no stop codons and remained in frame with V and J, and every other rearrangement was called non-productive. Following IMGT convention, CDR3 was defined as the stretch from the second conserved V-encoded cysteine up to the conserved J-encoded phenylalanine. The earlier analysis of fewer than 750 of the donors excluded sequences that lacked an unambiguous match to a single V gene segment. An earlier analysis of several hundred of the donors called V segments functional above 56.7% productive rearrangements and segregating when the between-donor standard deviation exceeded 5%. A statistical classification framework was developed to diagnose cytomegalovirus status using the catalog of TCR beta chain sequences. In a later analysis, TCR nucleotide sequences were compared against IMGT/GENE-DB human TR gene sequences so that V and J genes could be assigned. A later analysis assigned CDR3 sequences and most-parsimonious VDJ recombination scenarios with the TCRdist pipeline. In a later analysis, every TCR beta chain was defined by the combination of its CDR3 amino acid sequence and its V-gene family, and reads without a unique V-gene family were dropped. In a later analysis, 450 to 600 highly shared, low-generation-probability nucleotide sequences were removed to address suspected cross-contamination and a sequencing artifact. A later analysis calculated a clonal expansion index for each public chain from normalized within-repertoire ranks of inferred template counts. A later analysis computed generation probabilities with a VDJ recombination model fitted to out-of-frame rearrangements, and checked the results against IGoR. A later analysis scored TCR-TCR, TCR-HLA and TCR-CMV co-occurrence with hypergeometric tests, applying a repertoire-size bias correction to TCR pairs. A later analysis estimated false discovery rates by permuting HLA or CMV assignments 20 times. A later analysis grouped co-occurring TCRs with DBSCAN, adding TCRdist sequence similarity when clustering within HLA-allele-positive subsets. Repertoires with fewer than 30,000 or more than 120,000 public chains, plus five repertoires with anomalous nucleotide sharing, were excluded from co-occurrence clustering. Here the immuneACCESS table is served through TCRdb, limited to in-frame sequences with V and J called. Missing clones are a known gap in these copies; in checked studies unresolved V genes cover under half, and the rest lacks a known reason. V and J calls and clone size are as listed in that table; D and trimming were resolved from the DNA. This sample holds 150,000 to 180,000 clones; 80% were observed only once. The top ten clonotypes cover roughly 12% of the sample.

Counted from cysteine to phenylalanine, this CDR3 has 13 amino acids. Solely the CDR3 DNA is kept, with 39 bases framed from the first base. The germline V gene encodes CDR1 LNHDA and CDR2 SQIVND (reference sequence). Unmatched junction bases come to 4, with V trimmed by 4 bases and J by 6 bases. In total, 666 healthy bone marrow donors made up the cohort. Cohort members were all nominally healthy when sampled, although unrecorded immune exposures were likely present. The donor was CMV seropositive and belonged to the group of 250 to 300 seropositive cohort members. A peripheral blood sample was provided by each donor, and peripheral blood mononuclear cells were used for TCR beta sequencing. Genomic DNA extraction from the blood cell samples was performed with the Qiagen DNeasy Blood Extraction Kit.

Source material: PBMCs. The chain employs TRBV19 and TRBJ2-7; 9 middle bases align to TRBD2. The source is a man between 25 and 39 years old in good health and CMV-seropositive. Read as DNA, the sequence is TGTGCCAGTAGTAGGCGGGAGGGCCGCGAGCAGTACTTC. Its protein product is CASSRREGREQYF. With all but the CDR3 taken from the reference TRBV19 and TRBJ2-7 genes, the full variable domain is: DGGITQSPKYLFRKEGQNVTLSCEQNLNHDAMYWYRQDPGQGLRLIYYSQIVNDFQKGDIAEGYSVSREKKESFPLTVTSAQKNPTAFYLCASSRREGREQYFGPGTRLTVT.